What follows is one TCR beta chain and its context. This record comes from a study of blood T cell repertoires in COVID-19. Study-level background: Spain, Italy and the United States supplied samples that represented acute and convalescent COVID-19. Sample material is recorded as cDNA or gDNA derived from T cells, B-cell-depleted T cells, or PBMCs.

In the study's own analysis: Reference gene primers were amplified, and this amplification served to estimate nucleated cell counts. Profiled with immunoSEQ multiplex PCR; TCRdb holds only in-frame clones, not every one. For V, J and clone size, that table is used; D and trimming come from the DNA. The sample lists around 200,000 clones, more than 75% occurring once. Germline V gene data show CDR1 as SGHAT and CDR2 as FQNNGV. The ends were cut back, 2 bases at V and 11 bases at J, with 13 bases in the middle. This CDR3 spans 12 amino acids. The source is a man between 60 and 75 years old who had recovered from COVID-19. Sequenced sample: peripheral blood. The chain is built from TRBV11-2 and TRBJ2-7, with D perhaps TRBD1 (6 bases). Written as DNA, the CDR3 is TGTGCCAGCAGCTTAAACGGGGCAGGGGAGTACTTC. Residues: CASSLNGAGEYF.